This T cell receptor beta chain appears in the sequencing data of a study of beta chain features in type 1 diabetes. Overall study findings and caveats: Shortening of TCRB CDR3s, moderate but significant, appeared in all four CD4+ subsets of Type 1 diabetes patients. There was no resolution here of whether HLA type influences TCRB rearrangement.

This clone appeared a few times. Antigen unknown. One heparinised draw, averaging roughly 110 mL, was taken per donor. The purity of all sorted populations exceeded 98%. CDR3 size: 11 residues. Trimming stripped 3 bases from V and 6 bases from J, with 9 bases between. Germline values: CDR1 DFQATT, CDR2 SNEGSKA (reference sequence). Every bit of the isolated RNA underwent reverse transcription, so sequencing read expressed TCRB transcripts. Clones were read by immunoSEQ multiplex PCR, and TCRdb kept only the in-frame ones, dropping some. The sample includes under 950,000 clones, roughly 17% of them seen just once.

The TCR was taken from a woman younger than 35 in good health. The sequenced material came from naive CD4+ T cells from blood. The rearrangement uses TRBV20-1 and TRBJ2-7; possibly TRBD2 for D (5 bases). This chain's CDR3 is CSARRVGEQYF. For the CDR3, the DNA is TGCAGTGCTAGGCGGGTAGGCGAGCAGTACTTC.